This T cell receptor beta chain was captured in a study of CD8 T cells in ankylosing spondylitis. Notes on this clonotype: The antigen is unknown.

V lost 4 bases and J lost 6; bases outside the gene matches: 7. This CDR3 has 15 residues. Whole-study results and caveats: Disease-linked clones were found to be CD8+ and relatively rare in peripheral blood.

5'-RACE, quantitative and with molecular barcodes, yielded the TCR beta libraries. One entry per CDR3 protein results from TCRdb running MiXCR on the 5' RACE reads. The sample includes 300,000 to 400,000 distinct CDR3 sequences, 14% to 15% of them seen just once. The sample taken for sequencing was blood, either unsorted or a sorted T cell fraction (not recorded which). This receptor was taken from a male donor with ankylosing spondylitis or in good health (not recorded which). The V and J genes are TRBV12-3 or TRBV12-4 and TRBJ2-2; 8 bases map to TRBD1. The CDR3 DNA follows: TGTGCCAGCAGTTCGGACAGGGCAGCCCCCGGGGAGCTGTTTTTT. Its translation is CASSSDRAAPGELFF.